This T cell receptor (beta chain) was profiled in a study of T cells in Graves' hyperthyroidism and ophthalmopathy (dated by TCRdb to the late 2010s). About the full investigation: Peripheral blood was sampled at the time of initial diagnosis, prior to any treatment. TCR V-J signatures able to tell the groups apart were searched for in a discovery cohort of 95 to 100 patients, of whom around 42 had Graves' ophthalmopathy and about 55 had stable Graves' hyperthyroidism. Whether ophthalmopathy could be predicted prospectively was tested in an independent validation cohort made up of approximately 19 hyperthyroidism patients plus 17 patients who later progressed to ophthalmopathy. The 100 discovery patients were randomly divided into training and test sets at a 7:3 ratio. In addition, the study compared T-cell repertoires in thyroid tissue and in blood from several Graves' hyperthyroidism patients. After sampling, hyperthyroidism patients received methimazole starting at 30 mg daily, and ophthalmopathy patients received high-dose intravenous methylprednisolone. The paper reports TCR Vbeta CDR3 sequencing of 130 to 150 peripheral blood samples: around 41 ophthalmopathy, about 75 hyperthyroidism and some 17 progressor patients.

The TCR beta CDR3 regions were amplified from RNA transcripts. The first round of RT-PCR for the TCR CDR3 was performed with the HTBI primer set and the Qiagen OneStep RT-PCR kit. Libraries were constructed in a second round of multiplex PCR, after which size selection and purification were carried out. Paired-end sequencing of the libraries was performed with 100 bp reads on an Illumina HiSeq2000. Per the original workflow: SOAPnuke was used to process the raw data, with reads discarded if the reads contained adapters or uncalled bases, had a mean Phred below 15, or lacked an exact constant-primer or identifier match. COPE v1.2.5 was used to merge the high-quality paired reads, and each unique nucleotide sequence was defined as a clonotype. Clonotypes were aligned to IMGT TRBV, TRBD and TRBJ reference segments using MiTCR v1.1. The analysis was restricted to V-J combinations with a frequency above 0.0001, which together covered 99.2% of the repertoires. A TCS score was defined as the ratio between F50 (clonal expansion) and ExV (chaos), using BLOSUM62-based TCRdist between CDR3 peptides within each V-J. Welch's t-statistics and random forest reduced around 520 V-J features to 13, which were used in a naive Bayes classifier (R e1071). TCRdb reworked the public reads: Q25 trimming with fastp, MiXCR clone assembly, productive beta chains retained. One record per CDR3 amino acid sequence lists the most common genes and DNA. The V and J calls and clone size are TCRdb's, not the authors'. This sample lists under 800,000 distinct CDR3 sequences; 14% were detected once. About 9.4% of the sample is in the top ten clones.

Stable Graves' hyperthyroidism was defined as the absence of progression to ophthalmopathy over 18 months of follow-up. The hyperthyroidism patients were between 18 and 65 years old and newly diagnosed, with a disease duration of less than 2 months. Any patient with an uncontrolled infection, another autoimmune disease, pregnancy or lactation was excluded. Diagnoses were based on clinical symptoms, serum thyroxine and TRAb, thyroid ultrasound and orbital computed tomography. PBMCs were separated from 10 ml of fresh peripheral blood using Ficoll-Paque density gradient centrifugation. Trizol reagent was used to extract total RNA, and RNA quality was then checked on an Agilent 2100 Bioanalyzer. The full study reports these points: Blood samples also contained most of the expanded thyroid clonotypes (frequency above 0.001), which suggests that blood repertoires may reflect thyroid immune responses. In validation, the model predicted progression to ophthalmopathy with just under 71% sensitivity and 72.22% specificity, a median of approximately 6.5 months before onset. Ophthalmopathy was separated from stable hyperthyroidism by a 13 V-J signature model, with approximately 86% sensitivity and roughly 81% specificity obtained in cross-validation and 80%/75% obtained in testing. Sample size was not statistically predetermined, and blinding of investigators to group allocation was not performed.

V loses 2 bases, J loses 2 bases, and the germline ends lie 13 bases apart. Measured from the cysteine to the phenylalanine, the CDR3 is 15 residues long. The only DNA kept is the CDR3, 45 bases in frame from the first base. The germline V gene encodes CDR1 MNHNS and CDR2 SASEGT. This clonotype was counted at least ten times. No cognate antigen has been identified for it. Within one base of it there is no much larger clone, and no base qualities were kept. The source of this sequence is a woman under 30 with Graves' hyperthyroidism. The sequencing input was blood. The chain is made from TRBV6-1 and TRBJ2-7; the D gene remains uncertain. The DNA reads as follows: TGTGCCAGCAGTGAACCGGGCTCCGGAGCCTACGAGCAGTACTTC. Its protein product is CASSEPGSGAYEQYF.